One and the same sample provided the 20 T cell receptor beta chains below, sequenced in a study of T cells expressing NK-cell markers. TCRdb reprocessed the 5' RACE reads and keeps a single row for each CDR3 protein, giving no DNA. With about 450,000 distinct CDR3 sequences in the sample, the ten largest clones hold 6% to 9.5%. The sequencing sample was made of blood T cells: a sorted CD56 or NKG2C T cell subset, CD4+ or CD8+ T cells, or bulk PBMC T cells (not recorded which). The receptors originated from a woman between 18 and 69 years old in good health.

This rearrangement joins TRBV20-1 to TRBJ2-5; TCRdb proposes TRBD2, but this gene call is untestable without DNA. Germline V gene data show CDR1 as DFQATT and CDR2 as SNEGSKA (reference sequence). This CDR3 region has 13 residues. CDR3 amino acids: CSPGTPSQETQYF.

The V and J genes are TRBV5-1 and TRBJ2-7; TCRdb designates TRBD2, a call that cannot be tested without DNA. In germline, CDR1 is SGHRS, CDR2 YFSETQ. The CDR3 spans 14 residues. CDR3: CASSSGDSSHEQYF. The full variable domain, completed using reference TRBV5-1 and TRBJ2-7, is KAGVTQTPRYLIKTRGQQVTLSCSPISGHRSVSWYQQTPGQGLQFLFEYFSETQRNKGNFPGRFSGRQFSNSRSEMNVSTLELGDSALYLCASSSGDSSHEQYFGPGTRLTVT.

The V and J genes are TRBV20-1 and TRBJ1-5. Germline V gene data show CDR1 as DFQATT and CDR2 as SNEGSKA (reference sequence). This CDR3 region has 14 residues. The CDR3: CSARDSQYDQPQHF.

The rearrangement links TRBV5-8 to TRBJ2-1. The germline V gene encodes CDR1 SGHTS and CDR2 YDEGEE. This CDR3 has 15 amino acids. CDR3 residues: CASSWGRSSYNEQFF.

The V and J genes are TRBV29-1 and TRBJ2-1; TCRdb picks TRBD2, but there is no DNA to check that call. Germline values: CDR1 SQVTM, CDR2 ANQGSEA. The CDR3 consists of 14 residues. CDR3 amino acids: CSVCGGRAVDEQFF.

The chain recombines TRBV6-1 with TRBJ2-2; TCRdb proposes TRBD1, but this gene call is untestable without DNA. CDR1 and CDR2 from the germline V gene are MNHNS and SASEGT. The CDR3 is made up of 15 amino acids. The CDR3: CASSIGTTNTGELFF.

The gene calls are TRBV14 and TRBJ2-1; the D gene TCRdb calls, TRBD2, cannot be checked with no DNA. The CDR3 spans 16 residues. From germline, CDR1 is SGHDN and CDR2 FVKESK. The CDR3 is CASSQEGTFSYNEQFF.

The chain links TRBV25-1 to TRBJ2-5. Germline V gene lookup returns CDR1 MGHDK and CDR2 SYGVNS. The CDR3 extends over 12 amino acids. The CDR3 loop reads CASSGFGETQYF.

This chain uses TRBV5-6 with TRBJ1-1; without DNA, the TCRdb call of TRBD1 cannot be checked. From germline, CDR1 is SGHDT and CDR2 YYEEEE. This CDR3 spans 14 amino acids. The CDR3 here is CASTWTGVNTEAFF.

This chain joins TRBV14 and TRBJ2-1; TCRdb selects TRBD2, and the lack of DNA leaves this call unchecked. CDR3 length: 16 amino acids. CDR1 is SGHDN and CDR2 is FVKESK in the germline V gene. CDR3 amino acids: CASSRAPGLAYNEQFF.

The rearrangement links TRBV6-4 to TRBJ2-1; TCRdb designates TRBD2, a call that cannot be tested without DNA. CDR1 is MRHNA and CDR2 is SNTAGT in the germline V gene. The CDR3 extends over 15 amino acids. The CDR3 loop reads CASSIAGGTYNEQFF.

The chain uses TRBV20-1 and TRBJ1-4. The CDR3 runs to 14 residues. The germline CDR1 and CDR2 sequences are DFQATT and SNEGSKA (reference sequence). The CDR3: CSARGGRANEKLFF.

The gene calls are TRBV14 and TRBJ2-3; the TCRdb call, TRBD1, lacks DNA for checking. This CDR3 has 15 amino acids. Germline CDR1 SGHDN, CDR2 FVKESK. The chain's CDR3 is CASSRRQGGVDTQYF.

The V gene is TRBV18, the J gene TRBJ2-1; TCRdb's assignment of TRBD2 cannot be checked, as there is no DNA. The CDR3 runs to 13 residues. Germline V CDR1 and CDR2: KGHSH, LQKENI. The CDR3: CASSPTSNHEQFF.

The gene calls are TRBV12-3 or TRBV12-4 and TRBJ1-3; without DNA, the TCRdb call of TRBD1 cannot be checked. The CDR3 length is 15 residues. CDR3 region: CASSLSRASGNTIYF.

This chain connects TRBV5-1 to TRBJ2-3. The length of the CDR3 is 15 residues. Germline V gene lookup returns CDR1 SGHRS and CDR2 YFSETQ. CDR3 amino acids: CASSLAGRIGDTQYF.

CDR3: CASSLVRGEQYF. This chain connects TRBV7-2 to TRBJ2-7; TCRdb's D call, TRBD1, is unchecked because there is no DNA. The CDR3 totals 12 residues. The V gene's germline CDR1 is SGHTA and CDR2 FQGNSA. The complete variable domain, with remaining parts taken from reference TRBV7-2 and TRBJ2-7, reads GAGVSQSPSNKVTEKGKDVELRCDPISGHTALYWYRQSLGQGLEFLIYFQGNSAPDKSGLPSDRFSAERTGGSVSTLTIQRTQQEDSAVYLCASSLVRGEQYFGPGTRLTVT.

This chain joins TRBV3-1 and TRBJ1-1. Germline V gives CDR1 LGHDT, CDR2 YNNKEL (reference sequence). This CDR3 has 14 residues. CDR3 residues: CASSQGRRNTEAFF.

The chain employs TRBV12-3 or TRBV12-4 and TRBJ1-6; no DNA is available, so the TRBD1 call from TCRdb remains unchecked. The CDR3 runs 14 residues. The CDR3 sequence is CASSSGSGGSPLHF.

The chain links TRBV28 to TRBJ2-2; there is no DNA to check the TCRdb D call of TRBD1. The CDR3 runs 15 residues. CDR1 MDHEN and CDR2 SYDVKM come from the germline V gene. CDR3 amino acids: CAGGGWKQNTGELFF.